The source of this TCR beta chain is a study of control samples from healthy donors and cancer patients. Trimming cost V 7 bases and J 6 bases; bases outside gene matches: 5. This CDR3 contains 13 residues. TCRdb's table, derived via immunoSEQ multiplex PCR, lists solely in-frame clones and lacks some. In the table there are about 44,000 clones, more than 65% of which are singletons. This clonotype was obtained from a male donor with melanoma. This chain links TRBV12-3 or TRBV12-4 with TRBJ2-1; TRBD2 matches at 8 bases. The sequencing sample was made of formalin-fixed, paraffin-embedded tissue. The CDR3 sequence is CASTPAGVNEQFF. The CDR3 DNA follows: TGTGCCAGCACCCCAGCGGGAGTCAATGAGCAGTTCTTC.